Presented here are 3 T cell receptor beta chains from one specimen sequenced in a study of T cell repertoires in cytomegalovirus infection. TCRdb re-called the reads with MiXCR, one entry per CDR3 protein. In the table there are 310,000 or so distinct CDR3 sequences, about 9.1% of which are singletons. Sequencing was performed on PBMCs. The receptors come from a human donor in good health (CMV status not recorded). Some clones in this sample may be carry-over from other donors' samples.

This clonotype has a count of ten or more. The CDR3 DNA sequence: TGTGCCAGCGGGGTGAGGAACCCCAACTATGGCTACACCTTC. This codes for CASGVRNPNYGYTF. The genes are TRBV6-4 and TRBJ1-2, with D unresolved. Trimming shortened V by 8 bases and J by 2 bases, and 15 bases separated the two germline ends. Germline V CDR1 and CDR2: MRHNA, SNTAGT. The CDR3 runs 14 residues.

This clonotype came up many times. The rearrangement joins TRBV6-2 or TRBV6-3 to TRBJ2-2; D may be TRBD1 (6 bases). Germline lookup yields CDR1 MNHEY and CDR2 SVGEGT. Trimming removed 4 bases from V and 6 bases from J, with 15 bases in between. This CDR3 region has 15 residues. The CDR3 bases are TGTGCCAGCAGTTTACTTCAGGGGTCCCCCGGGGAGCTGTTTTTT. This sequence encodes CASSLLQGSPGELFF.

This clonotype was picked up many times. The CDR3 DNA reads TGTGCCAGCAGTGTCTGGAGGGATGAAGAGACCCAGTACTTC. Translation: CASSVWRDEETQYF. This sequence joins TRBV7-9 and TRBJ2-5; perhaps TRBD2 as D (6 bases). Germline loops: CDR1 SEHNR, CDR2 FQNEAQ (reference sequence). Trimming took 6 bases from V and 3 from J, leaving 14 bases between them. The CDR3 runs to 14 residues.